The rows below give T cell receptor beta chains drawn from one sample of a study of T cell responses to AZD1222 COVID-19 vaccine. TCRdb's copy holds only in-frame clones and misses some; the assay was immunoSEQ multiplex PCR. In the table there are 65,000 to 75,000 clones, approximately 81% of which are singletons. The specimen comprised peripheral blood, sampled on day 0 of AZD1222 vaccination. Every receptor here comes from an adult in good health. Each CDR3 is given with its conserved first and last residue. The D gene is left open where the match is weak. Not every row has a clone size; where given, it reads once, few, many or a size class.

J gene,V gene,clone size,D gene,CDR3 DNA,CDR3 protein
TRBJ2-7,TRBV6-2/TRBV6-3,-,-,TGTGCCAGCAGCGGTAAAGGGGGGACCTACGAGCAGTACTTC,CASSGKGGTYEQYF
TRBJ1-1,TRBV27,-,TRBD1,TGTGCCAGTAGACCGGGACAGTTTAACACTGAAGCTTTCTTT,CASRPGQFNTEAFF
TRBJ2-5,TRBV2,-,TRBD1,TGTGCCAGCAGATACAGGGGGTACCAAGAGACCCAGTACTTC,CASRYRGYQETQYF
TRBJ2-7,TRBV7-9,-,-,TGTGCCAGCAGCTCCAGGAAGAGCTCCTACGAGCAGTACTTC,CASSSRKSSYEQYF
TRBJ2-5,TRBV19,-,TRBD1,TGTGCCAGTAGTATGAACAGGGGAGAGACCCAGTACTTC,CASSMNRGETQYF
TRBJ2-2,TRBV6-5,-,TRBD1,TGTGCCAGCAGTTCCCACCAGGGGGCAGGCGGGGAGCTGTTTTTT,CASSSHQGAGGELFF
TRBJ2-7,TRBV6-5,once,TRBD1,TGTGCCAGCAGTTACACCCAGGGGGCTCGGGAGCAGTACTTC,CASSYTQGAREQYF
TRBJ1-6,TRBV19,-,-,TGTGCCAGTAGCTCGGGACTCTATAATTCACCCCTCCACTTT,CASSSGLYNSPLHF
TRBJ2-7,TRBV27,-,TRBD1,TGTGCCAGCAGTTTACTATTCGGGACAGGGTTAGACGAGCAGTACTTC,CASSLLFGTGLDEQYF
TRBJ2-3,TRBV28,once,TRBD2,TGTGCCACTCGACTAGCGGGAGCGACAGATACGCAGTATTTT,CATRLAGATDTQYF
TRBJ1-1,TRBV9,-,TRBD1,TGTGCCAGCAGCGCACAGGGGCGAGACACTGAAGCTTTCTTT,CASSAQGRDTEAFF
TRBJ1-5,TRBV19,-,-,TGTGCCAGTAGTACCTCATACAGGGATCAGCCCCAGCATTTT,CASSTSYRDQPQHF
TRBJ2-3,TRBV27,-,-,TGTGCCAGCAGTTTAGAGGTGAGAAGCACAGATACGCAGTATTTT,CASSLEVRSTDTQYF
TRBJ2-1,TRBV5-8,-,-,TGTGCCAGCAGCTCCCTAGGGATCGATGAGCAGTTCTTC,CASSSLGIDEQFF
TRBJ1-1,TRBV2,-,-,TGTGCCAGCAGTGTCAAGGAGGCTCTGAAAGCTTTCTTT,CASSVKEALKAFF
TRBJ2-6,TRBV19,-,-,TGTGCCAGTAGTACCCTCAGCTCTGGGGCCAACGTCCTGACTTTC,CASSTLSSGANVLTF
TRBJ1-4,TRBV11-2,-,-,TGTGCCAGCAGTCCGGCCCTAAATGAAAAACTGTTTTTT,CASSPALNEKLFF
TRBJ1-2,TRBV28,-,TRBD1,TGTGCCAGCAGTACAATACAGGGGGCCTATGGCTACACCTTC,CASSTIQGAYGYTF
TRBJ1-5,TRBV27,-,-,TGTGCCAGCAGTTTGGAAGCTAGCAATCAGCCCCAGCATTTT,CASSLEASNQPQHF
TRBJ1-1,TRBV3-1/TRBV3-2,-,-,TGTGCCAGCAGCCAAGTTTTGAACACTGAAGCTTTCTTT,CASSQVLNTEAFF
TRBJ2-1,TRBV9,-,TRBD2,TGTGCCAGCAGCACAGCGGGGGGGCCAAGAGAGCAGTTCTTC,CASSTAGGPREQFF
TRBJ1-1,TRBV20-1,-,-,TGCAGTGCCTTCGGACGGACCGAAGCTTTCTTT,CSAFGRTEAFF
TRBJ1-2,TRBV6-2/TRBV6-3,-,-,TGTGCCAGCAGTTACGGGCTGGGGACGCCATATGGCTACACCTTC,CASSYGLGTPYGYTF
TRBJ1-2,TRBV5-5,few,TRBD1,TGTGCCAGCAGCTGGGGACAGGGCCCCTATGGCTACACCTTC,CASSWGQGPYGYTF
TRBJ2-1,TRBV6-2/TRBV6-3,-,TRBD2,TGTGCCAGCAGTTACTCCAAACTAGCGGGAGGAGCAAATGAGCAGTTCTTC,CASSYSKLAGGANEQFF
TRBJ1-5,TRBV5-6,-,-,TGTGCCAGCAGCCCTGGGGGGGGACAGCCCCAGCATTTT,CASSPGGGQPQHF
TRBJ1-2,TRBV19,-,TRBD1,TGTGCCAGCCGTCCCTACACCTACACAGGGGAAGGCGGCTACACCTTC,CASRPYTYTGEGGYTF
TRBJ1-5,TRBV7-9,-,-,TGTGCCAGCAGCCCCGGAGGGGGCAATCAGCCCCAGCATTTT,CASSPGGGNQPQHF
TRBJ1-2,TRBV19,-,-,TGTGCCAGTACCCCCCGCGACCGTTATGGCTACACCTTC,CASTPRDRYGYTF
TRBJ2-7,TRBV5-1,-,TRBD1,TGCGCCAGCAGACCCGGGACAGGGTCGGGGGAGCAGTACTTC,CASRPGTGSGEQYF
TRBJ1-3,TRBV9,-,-,TGTGCCAGCAGCCCACAAGGGGGATTTGGAAACACCATATATTTT,CASSPQGGFGNTIYF
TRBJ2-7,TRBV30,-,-,TGTGCCTGGAGTGGCGGGTTCTCCTACGAGCAGTACTTC,CAWSGGFSYEQYF
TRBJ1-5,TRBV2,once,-,TGTGCCAGCAGATTCAGTGTAAGCAATCAGCCCCAGCATTTT,CASRFSVSNQPQHF
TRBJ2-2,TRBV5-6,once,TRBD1,TGTGCCAGCAGACGACAGGGGTCCGGGGAGCTGTTTTTT,CASRRQGSGELFF
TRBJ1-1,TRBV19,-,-,TGTGCCAGTAGTCCCCAACAGACAAAAGCTTTCTTT,CASSPQQTKAFF
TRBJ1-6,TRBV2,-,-,TGTGCCAGCAGTGTGAGGCAGGGAAATTCACCCCTCCACTTT,CASSVRQGNSPLHF
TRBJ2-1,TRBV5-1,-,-,TGCGCCAGCAGCGGGGCAGGGCCAAATGAGCAGTTCTTC,CASSGAGPNEQFF
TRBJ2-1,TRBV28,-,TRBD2,TGTGCCAGCAGTCCCAGCGGGAGGAAGGAGTTCTTC,CASSPSGRKEFF
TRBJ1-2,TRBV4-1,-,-,TGCGCCAGCAGCCAAGATACGGGGGCGAATGGCTACACCTTC,CASSQDTGANGYTF
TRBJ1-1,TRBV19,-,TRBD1,TGTGCCAGTACCGACGTAGCCAGGGGGCGCATAGGAACTGAAGCTTTCTTT,CASTDVARGRIGTEAFF
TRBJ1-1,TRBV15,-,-,TGTGCCACCAGCAGAGATAAGGTCAGATTCTTGAACACTGAAGCTTTCTTT,CATSRDKVRFLNTEAFF
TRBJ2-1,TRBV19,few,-,TGTGCCAGTGCAGGGCGAAGCTCCTACAATGAGCAGTTCTTC,CASAGRSSYNEQFF
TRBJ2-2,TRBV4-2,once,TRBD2,TGTGCCAGCAGCCAAAATAGCGGGAGGGCCGGGGAGCTGTTTTTT,CASSQNSGRAGELFF
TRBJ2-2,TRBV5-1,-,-,TGCGCCAGCAGCTTGGCTCCCCAGGGTGTTGTGACCGGGGAGCTGTTTTTT,CASSLAPQGVVTGELFF
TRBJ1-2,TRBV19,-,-,TGTGCCAGTATTCTTAATGGGGGCTACACCTTC,CASILNGGYTF
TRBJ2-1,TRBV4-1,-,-,TGCGCCAGGGGACTCGGGAACAATGAGCAGTTCTTC,CARGLGNNEQFF
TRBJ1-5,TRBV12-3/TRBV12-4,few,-,TGTGCCAGCAGTTTACCTCCGGGGCGGCCCCAGCATTTT,CASSLPPGRPQHF
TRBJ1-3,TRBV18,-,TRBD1,TGTGCCAGCTCAAGCCGGGACAGCGTCTCTGGAAACACCATATATTTT,CASSSRDSVSGNTIYF
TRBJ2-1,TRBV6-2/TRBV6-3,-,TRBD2,TGTGCCAGCAGCCCCGGGACTAGTAAGAATGAGCAGTTCTTC,CASSPGTSKNEQFF
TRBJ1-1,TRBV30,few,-,TGTGCCTGGAGTGTAGCACTCAACACTGAAGCTTTCTTT,CAWSVALNTEAFF
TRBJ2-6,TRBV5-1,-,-,TGCGCCAGCAGTGTATCGTTTGGGAACTCTGGGGCCAACGTCCTGACTTTC,CASSVSFGNSGANVLTF
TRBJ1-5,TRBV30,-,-,TGTGCCTGGAGTCACAGGGTTGGTCGGCCCCAGCATTTT,CAWSHRVGRPQHF
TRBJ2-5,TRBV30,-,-,TGTGCCCGGAGGGATAGCACTTCAGAGACCCAGTACTTC,CARRDSTSETQYF
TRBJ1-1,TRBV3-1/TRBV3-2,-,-,TGTGCCAGCAGCCAAGACGGTCCGATTCTTGAAGCTTTCTTT,CASSQDGPILEAFF
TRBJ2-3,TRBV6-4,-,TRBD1,TGTGCCAGCAGACGCCGGGACAGAAGCACAGATACGCAGTATTTT,CASRRRDRSTDTQYF